The 32 T cell receptor beta chains below were found in one sample sequenced in a study of beta chain features in type 1 diabetes. No cognate antigen is known for these TCRs. General study results and limits: Among all four CD4+ subsets, Type 1 diabetes patients had TCRB CDR3s that were moderately but significantly shorter.

The whole isolated RNA underwent reverse transcription, so sequencing captured expressed TCRB transcripts. Clones were sequenced by immunoSEQ multiplex PCR, and TCRdb holds only the in-frame ones, with some missing. The sample lists about 660,000 clones; roughly an eighth were seen once. Sequenced: naive CD4+ T cells from blood. Receptors were obtained from a man younger than 30 with type 1 diabetes.

The rearrangement links TRBV11-2 to TRBJ1-3; D possibly corresponds to TRBD1 (5 bases). The germline V gene has CDR1 SGHAT and CDR2 FQNNGV. V was pared by 5 bases and J by 1 base, with 12 bases between. This CDR3 has 15 amino acids. The CDR3 protein is CASSQGASSGNTIYF. As DNA, the CDR3 is TGTGCCAGCAGCCAAGGGGCTTCATCTGGAAACACCATATATTTT.

This chain connects TRBV4-3 to TRBJ2-6; D unresolved. The CDR3 loop spans 17 amino acids. CDR1 is LGHNA, CDR2 YSLEER, per germline. V was cut by 0 bases and J by 0 bases, with 9 bases left in between. This chain's CDR3 is CASSQEAPNSGANVLTF. For the CDR3, the DNA is TGCGCCAGCAGCCAAGAGGCCCCCAACTCTGGGGCCAACGTCCTGACTTTC.

The table lists this clone with a few counts. The J gene is TRBJ1-3, the V gene TRBV5-4; a possible D gene is TRBD1 (5 bases). With 4 bases removed from V and 4 bases from J, the gap between germline ends came to 9 bases. The CDR3 totals 13 residues. The V gene's germline CDR1 is SGHNT and CDR2 YYREEE (reference sequence). The CDR3 sequence: CASSPGRGNTIYF. CDR3 nucleotides: TGTGCCAGCAGCCCGGGGCGGGGAAACACCATATATTTT.

V is TRBV7-9 and J is TRBJ2-1; unclear D gene. Germline V lookup: CDR1 SEHNR, CDR2 FQNEAQ (reference sequence). Trimming left V 2 bases short and J 7 bases short, with 15 bases between. The CDR3 covers 15 residues. The CDR3 is CASSLQLQSKNEQFF. In DNA form, the CDR3 reads TGTGCCAGCAGCTTACAATTACAGAGTAAGAATGAGCAGTTCTTC.

The table lists this clone with a few counts. The V call is TRBV5-1, the J call TRBJ1-1, with 7 nucleotides matching TRBD1. The germline V gene has CDR1 SGHRS and CDR2 YFSETQ. CDR3 length: 14 residues. Trimming removed 1 base from V and 4 bases from J; junction bases left unmatched: 4. CDR3 loop: CASSLIPGGTEAFF. CDR3 nucleotides: TGCGCCAGCAGCTTGATTCCAGGGGGCACTGAAGCTTTCTTT.

In its sample, this clone was seen a few times. The chain combines TRBV7-9 with TRBJ2-1; TRBD2 is a possible D gene (5 bases). Germline values: CDR1 SEHNR, CDR2 FQNEAQ (reference sequence). The CDR3 totals 15 residues. Between the trimmed V and J ends, which lost 5 bases and 3 bases, there was a span of 14 bases. The CDR3 DNA reads TGTGCCAGCAGCCCCCCGGGGAGCGGCTACAATGAGCAGTTCTTC. Amino acids: CASSPPGSGYNEQFF.

This clone occurred a few times. This sequence joins TRBV28 and TRBJ2-2, with D possibly called TRBD1 or TRBD2 (5 bases each). From germline, CDR1 is MDHEN and CDR2 SYDVKM. V was shortened by 6 bases and J by 2 bases, with 10 bases between the two germline ends. The CDR3 spans 14 residues. CDR3 in amino acids: CASSVRDNTGELFF. DNA for the CDR3: TGTGCCAGCAGCGTCCGGGACAACACCGGGGAGCTGTTTTTT.

The chain uses TRBV5-4 and TRBJ2-3; D perhaps matches TRBD2 (6 bases). Germline CDR1 is SGHNT and CDR2 is YYREEE (reference sequence). The CDR3 loop spans 15 amino acids. The V end was cut by 1 base, the J end by 2 bases, with 11 bases between. CDR3 sequence (DNA): TGTGCCAGCAGCTTGAGAACTAGCCCCACAGATACGCAGTATTTT. Encoded protein: CASSLRTSPTDTQYF.

This chain connects TRBV7-9 to TRBJ2-1, with TRBD1 matching 8 bases. This CDR3 comprises 18 residues. V lost 0 bases to trimming and J lost 2 bases; unmatched junction nucleotides: 9. Germline assignment: CDR1 SEHNR and CDR2 FQNEAQ (reference sequence). This CDR3 is CASSLAILRDRPYNEQFF. The CDR3 DNA follows: TGTGCCAGCAGCTTAGCCATCCTCCGGGACAGGCCCTACAATGAGCAGTTCTTC.

The chain employs TRBV19 and TRBJ1-6; D is undetermined. The ends were cut back, 3 bases at V and 8 bases at J, with 11 bases in the middle. Germline CDR1 is LNHDA and CDR2 is SQIVND (reference sequence). The CDR3 runs 14 residues. CDR3 amino acids: CASSMPDGYSPLHF. CDR3 coding DNA: TGTGCCAGTAGTATGCCGGACGGGTATTCACCCCTCCACTTT.

V usage is TRBV5-1 and J usage is TRBJ1-1; no reliable D call. The germline V gene encodes CDR1 SGHRS and CDR2 YFSETQ. Trimming took 4 bases from V and 2 from J, leaving 12 bases between them. The CDR3 has 14 amino acids. In DNA, the CDR3 is TGCGCCAGCAGCCCTACCCACCCAAACACTGAAGCTTTCTTT. Its protein product is CASSPTHPNTEAFF.

This clone was seen a few times. This chain connects TRBV27 to TRBJ1-5; D not certain. V lost 5 bases and J 0 bases, leaving 8 bases between the germline ends. This CDR3 contains 14 residues. Per the germline V gene, CDR1 is MNHEY and CDR2 is SMNVEV (reference sequence). CDR3 residues: CASSQEYSNQPQHF. CDR3 sequence (DNA): TGTGCCAGCAGTCAGGAGTATAGCAATCAGCCCCAGCATTTT.

For this clone: A much larger clone differs from this one at a single base, so this may be a read error. At the DNA level, this CDR3 is encoded by other sequences in the same sample as well. This sequence joins TRBV10-3 and TRBJ1-2; no reliable D call. V shed 6 bases and J shed 5 bases, with 4 bases lying between them. Per germline, CDR1 ENHRY and CDR2 SYGVKD. The CDR3 is 10 amino acids. The CDR3 here is CAIRDYGYTF. For the CDR3, the DNA is TGTGCCATCAGGGATTATGGCTACACCTTC.

This clone was counted only a few times. V gene TRBV10-3 combines with J gene TRBJ2-2, with D tentatively TRBD1 or TRBD2 (5 bases each). The CDR3 length is 14 residues. V was clipped by 6 bases and J by 5 bases, with 13 bases between them. Per germline, CDR1 ENHRY and CDR2 SYGVKD. DNA for the CDR3: TGTGCCATCAGCCGGGACGGTGGAACCGGGGAGCTGTTTTTT. Its protein is CAISRDGGTGELFF.

The chain uses TRBV28 and TRBJ1-2, with TRBD1 matching 12 bases. V gave up 8 bases and J gave up 11 bases; unmatched junction bases: 12. CDR1 is MDHEN and CDR2 is SYDVKM in the germline V gene. This CDR3 spans 14 amino acids. In DNA, the CDR3 is TGTGCCAGCGGACCGGGACAGGGGGCGAAGGGGTACACCTTC. The encoded protein is CASGPGQGAKGYTF.

The chain uses TRBV5-1 and TRBJ2-5, with TRBD2 as a possible D gene (6 bases). V was clipped by 4 bases and J by 1 base, with 14 bases between them. This CDR3 is 15 amino acids long. Looked up from germline, CDR1 is SGHRS and CDR2 is YFSETQ. The CDR3 sequence is CASSRSEGIQETQYF. In nucleotides, the CDR3 is TGCGCCAGCAGCCGCTCGGAGGGGATCCAAGAGACCCAGTACTTC. The variable domain in full, completed from reference TRBV5-1 and TRBJ2-5, reads KAGVTQTPRYLIKTRGQQVTLSCSPISGHRSVSWYQQTPGQGLQFLFEYFSETQRNKGNFPGRFSGRQFSNSRSEMNVSTLELGDSALYLCASSRSEGIQETQYFGPGTRLLVL.

This chain connects TRBV7-6 to TRBJ2-1, with TRBD2 matching 11 bases. The CDR3 loop spans 14 amino acids. Germline V gene sequence: CDR1 SGHVS, CDR2 FNYEAQ. The V segment lost 4 bases and the J segment 10 bases; nucleotides outside the gene matches: 6. CDR3 coding DNA: TGTGCCAGCAGCTCCCTAGCGGGAGGAGAGGAGCAGTTCTTC. This codes for CASSSLAGGEEQFF.

This rearrangement joins TRBV5-1 to TRBJ2-5; no reliable D call. The CDR3 has 12 amino acids. Germline CDR1 is SGHRS and CDR2 is YFSETQ. V dropped 3 bases and J dropped 4 bases, with 7 bases sitting between them. CDR3 sequence reads: CASSWTGETQYF. For the CDR3, the DNA is TGCGCCAGCAGCTGGACCGGAGAGACCCAGTACTTC.

V is TRBV7-2 and J is TRBJ2-1; D is ambiguous. Trimming stripped 1 base from V and 6 bases from J, with 10 bases between. The CDR3 totals 14 residues. Germline V CDR1 and CDR2: SGHTA, FQGNSA. The CDR3 here is CASSLDIPGNEQFF. The CDR3 nucleotides read TGTGCCAGCAGCTTAGATATCCCGGGCAATGAGCAGTTCTTC.

This clone was counted between two and nine times. The chain has TRBV23-1 and TRBJ1-4, with D uncertain. TRBV23-1 counts as an open reading frame of uncertain function. V gave up 0 bases and J gave up 6 bases, with 11 bases separating them. The CDR3 has 15 amino acids. CDR3 DNA: TGCGCCAGCAGTCAATCGGGGTTTATTGATGAAAAACTGTTTTTT. This gives the protein CASSQSGFIDEKLFF.

This clone was seen more than once but under ten times. The V call is TRBV11-2, the J call TRBJ2-4; D not certain. The CDR3 is 15 amino acids. Germline V gene sequence: CDR1 SGHAT, CDR2 FQNNGV. V lost 5 bases and J 3 bases, leaving 14 bases between the germline ends. For the CDR3, the DNA is TGTGCCAGCAGCCCCAGCCGGTTCATCAAAAACATTCAGTACTTC. Encoded protein: CASSPSRFIKNIQYF. The full variable domain, with the rest looked up from reference TRBV11-2 and TRBJ2-4, is EAGVAQSPRYKIIEKRQSVAFWCNPISGHATLYWYQQILGQGPKLLIQFQNNGVVDDSQLPKDRFSAERLKGVDSTLKIQPAKLEDSAVYLCASSPSRFIKNIQYFGAGTRLSVL.

CDR3 nucleotide sequence: TGCGCCAGCAGTATGGGAGTCGCAGATACGCAGTATTTT. It yields the protein CASSMGVADTQYF. The chain carries TRBV10-2 and TRBJ2-3; D may be TRBD2 (5 bases). With 5 bases removed from V and 4 bases from J, the gap between germline ends came to 10 bases. CDR1 is WSHSY and CDR2 is SAAADI in the germline V gene. The CDR3 covers 13 residues.

The chain has TRBV27 and TRBJ2-3, with a tentative D call TRBD2 (5 bases). The CDR3 has 19 amino acids. Trimming pared 0 bases from V and 0 bases from J, leaving 19 bases between. Germline V gene lookup returns CDR1 MNHEY and CDR2 SMNVEV (reference sequence). The CDR3 DNA is TGTGCCAGCAGTTTATCGGAGGCTGGGCGGCCAGTTAGCACAGATACGCAGTATTTT. It translates to CASSLSEAGRPVSTDTQYF.

The CDR3 bases are TGTGCCAGCAGCCCGGGACAGGGCGTACGCGAGCAGTACTTC. It yields the protein CASSPGQGVREQYF. The V call is TRBV6-1, the J call TRBJ2-7; 9 nucleotides agree with TRBD1. Germline-derived CDR1 and CDR2 are MNHNS and SASEGT. V shed 6 bases, J shed 6 bases, and the junction held 9 bases outside the gene matches. This CDR3 spans 14 amino acids.

V is TRBV5-1 and J is TRBJ2-2; D is undetermined. Trimming took 7 bases from V and 3 from J, leaving 10 bases between them. Germline V gene lookup returns CDR1 SGHRS and CDR2 YFSETQ. The CDR3 runs 13 residues. Here the CDR3 DNA reads TGCGCCAGCCCCCAATTGGACACCGGGGAGCTGTTTTTT. Translation: CASPQLDTGELFF.

This clone was seen more than once but under ten times. The chain has TRBV30 and TRBJ1-2, with TRBD1 identical over 7 bases. V lost 0 bases to trimming and J lost 7 bases; unmatched junction nucleotides: 8. The germline gives CDR1 GTSNPN, CDR2 SVGIG (reference sequence). This CDR3 is built from 14 residues. The CDR3 loop is CAWSVSGGRGGYTF. The CDR3 bases are TGTGCCTGGAGTGTATCAGGGGGTAGGGGTGGCTACACCTTC.

This clone was seen more than once but under ten times. CDR3 nucleotides: TGTGCCAGCTCACCACCCGGCGGTGGGAACTACAATGAGCAGTTCTTC. The encoded protein is CASSPPGGGNYNEQFF. J is TRBJ2-1 and V is TRBV18; D ambiguous. The CDR3 sequence is 16 residues long. The ends were cut back, 0 bases at V and 3 bases at J, with 12 bases in the middle. CDR1 is KGHSH and CDR2 is LQKENI in the germline V gene.

The chain is built from TRBV18 and TRBJ2-7; 7 positions agree with TRBD1. V dropped 2 bases and J dropped 0; count of bases not matched to a gene: 1. The germline V gene has CDR1 KGHSH and CDR2 LQKENI. The CDR3 spans 14 residues. In nucleotides, the CDR3 is TGTGCCAGCTCACCAAACAGGGGCTCCTACGAGCAGTACTTC. As protein: CASSPNRGSYEQYF.

In its sample, this clone was seen a few times. In the same sample, other DNA sequences code for this CDR3. V is TRBV9 and J is TRBJ2-6; D not resolved. V lost 2 bases, J lost 4 bases, and 1 base lay in between. Germline V CDR1 and CDR2: SGDLS, YYNGEE. The CDR3 is made up of 12 amino acids. The CDR3 sequence is CASSVGANVLTF. The DNA of the CDR3 is TGTGCCAGCAGCGTGGGGGCCAACGTCCTGACTTTC. Using reference TRBV9 and TRBJ2-6 for the parts outside the CDR3, the full variable domain is DSGVTQTPKHLITATGQRVTLRCSPRSGDLSVYWYQQSLDQGLQFLIQYYNGEERAKGNILERFSAQQFPDLHSELNLSSLELGDSALYFCASSVGANVLTFGAGSRLTVL.

There are a few counts of this clone. This chain links TRBV7-6 with TRBJ2-4; 8 nucleotides agree with TRBD1. Per germline, CDR1 SGHVS and CDR2 FNYEAQ. This CDR3 is built from 16 residues. Trimming at V came to 4 bases and at J to 6 bases, leaving 11 bases not matched to a gene. CDR3 DNA: TGTGCCAGCAGCTCATGGACAGGGCTGGGAGGAAACATTCAGTACTTC. Its protein is CASSSWTGLGGNIQYF.

This clone appeared a few times. The V and J genes are TRBV9 and TRBJ2-3; no definite D call. Looked up from germline, CDR1 is SGDLS and CDR2 is YYNGEE. Trimming took 1 base from V and 2 from J, leaving 5 bases between them. This CDR3 contains 13 residues. The CDR3 sequence is CASSVKITDTQYF. The CDR3, as DNA: TGTGCCAGCAGCGTAAAAATCACAGATACGCAGTATTTT.

J is TRBJ2-5 and V is TRBV14; D tentatively fits TRBD1 or TRBD2 (5 bases each). The germline V gene has CDR1 SGHDN and CDR2 FVKESK. The CDR3 runs 12 residues. V shed 1 base and J shed 7 bases, with 7 bases lying between them. In DNA form, the CDR3 reads TGTGCCAGCAGCCAAGTGGGACGGACCCAGTACTTC. Residues: CASSQVGRTQYF.